The sample holds a few counts of the clone carrying this T cell receptor (beta chain). Its matching antigen is unknown. The germline gives CDR1 LNHDA, CDR2 SQIVND (reference sequence). Trimming left V 3 bases short and J 0 bases short, with 12 bases between. The CDR3 totals 16 residues. Each CDR3 protein gets one entry after TCRdb re-called the RT-PCR reads with MiXCR. This sample has around 500,000 distinct CDR3 sequences, with around 9.9% found just once. The data originate from a study of response to subunit inactivated influenza vaccine. Notes on the study in general: Each seasonal influenza vaccination, the authors suggested, recruits few new T cells.

The rearrangement links TRBV19 to TRBJ1-5; D is unclear. This receptor was taken from a middle-aged man who received an inactivated influenza vaccine. The sample in question was PBMCs from blood, obtained 40 to 50 days after vaccination. The CDR3 coding sequence is TGTGCCAGTAGTATGAAGCCCCGGGATAGCAATCAGCCCCAGCATTTT. It yields the protein CASSMKPRDSNQPQHF.